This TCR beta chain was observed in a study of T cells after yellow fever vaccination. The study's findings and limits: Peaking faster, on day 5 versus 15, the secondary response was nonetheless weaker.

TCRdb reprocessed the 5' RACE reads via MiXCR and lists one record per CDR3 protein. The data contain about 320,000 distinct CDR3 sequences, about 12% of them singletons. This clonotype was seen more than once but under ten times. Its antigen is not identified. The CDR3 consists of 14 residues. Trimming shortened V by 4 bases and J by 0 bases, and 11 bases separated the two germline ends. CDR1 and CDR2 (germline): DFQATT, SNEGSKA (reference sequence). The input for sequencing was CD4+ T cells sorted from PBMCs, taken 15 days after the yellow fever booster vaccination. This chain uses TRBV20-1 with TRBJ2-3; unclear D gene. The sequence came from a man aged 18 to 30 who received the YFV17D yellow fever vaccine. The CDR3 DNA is TGCAGTGCTATGGCCAGCCAGAGCACAGATACGCAGTATTTT. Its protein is CSAMASQSTDTQYF.